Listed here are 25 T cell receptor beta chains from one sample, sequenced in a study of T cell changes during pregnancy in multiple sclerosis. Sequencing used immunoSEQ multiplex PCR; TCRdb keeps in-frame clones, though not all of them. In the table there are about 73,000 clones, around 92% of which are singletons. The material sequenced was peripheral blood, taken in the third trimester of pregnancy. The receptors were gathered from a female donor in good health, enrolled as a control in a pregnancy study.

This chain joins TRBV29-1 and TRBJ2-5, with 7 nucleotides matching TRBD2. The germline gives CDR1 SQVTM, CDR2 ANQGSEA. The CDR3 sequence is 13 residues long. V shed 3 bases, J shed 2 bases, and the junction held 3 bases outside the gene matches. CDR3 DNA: TGCAGCGTTGAGTCTAGCGGTCAAGAGACCCAGTACTTC. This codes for CSVESSGQETQYF.

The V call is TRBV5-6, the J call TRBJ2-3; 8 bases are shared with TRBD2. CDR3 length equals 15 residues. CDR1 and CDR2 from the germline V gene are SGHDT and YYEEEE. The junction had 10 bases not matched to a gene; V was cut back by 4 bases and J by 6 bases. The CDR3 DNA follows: TGTGCCAGCAGCATGACCCCGGGAGGGGGGGATACGCAGTATTTT. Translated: CASSMTPGGGDTQYF.

In DNA form, the CDR3 reads TGTGCCACCAGCAGAGTTAGCGGGAGCTCCTACGAGCAGTACTTC. Its protein is CATSRVSGSSYEQYF. V usage is TRBV15 and J usage is TRBJ2-7; TRBD2 matches 9 bases. The CDR3 length is 15 residues. CDR1 is LNHNV, CDR2 YYDKDF, per germline (reference sequence). V was pared by 1 base and J by 0 bases, with 1 base of the junction left unmatched.

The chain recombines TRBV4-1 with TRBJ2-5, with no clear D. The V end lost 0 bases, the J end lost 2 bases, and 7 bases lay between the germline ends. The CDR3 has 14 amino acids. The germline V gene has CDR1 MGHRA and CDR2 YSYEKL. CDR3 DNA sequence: TGCGCCAGCAGCCAAGATGCGAGGCAAGAGACCCAGTACTTC. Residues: CASSQDARQETQYF.

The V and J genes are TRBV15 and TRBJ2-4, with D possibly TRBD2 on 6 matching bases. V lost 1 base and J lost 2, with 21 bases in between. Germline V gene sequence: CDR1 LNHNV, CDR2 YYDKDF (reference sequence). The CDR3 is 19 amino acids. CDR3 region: CATSRVGTYGPKSKNIQYF. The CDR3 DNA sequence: TGTGCCACCAGCAGAGTGGGGACTTATGGTCCAAAGTCCAAAAACATTCAGTACTTC.

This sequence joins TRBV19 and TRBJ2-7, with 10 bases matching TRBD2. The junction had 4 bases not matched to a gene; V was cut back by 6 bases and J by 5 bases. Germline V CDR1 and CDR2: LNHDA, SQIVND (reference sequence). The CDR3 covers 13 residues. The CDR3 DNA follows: TGTGCCAGTAGATCTAGCGGGAGTAACGAGCAGTACTTC. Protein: CASRSSGSNEQYF.

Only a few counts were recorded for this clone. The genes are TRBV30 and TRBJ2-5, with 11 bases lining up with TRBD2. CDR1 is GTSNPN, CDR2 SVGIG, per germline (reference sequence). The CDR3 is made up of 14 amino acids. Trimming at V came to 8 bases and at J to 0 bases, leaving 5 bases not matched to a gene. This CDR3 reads CALRLAGYQETQYF. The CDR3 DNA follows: TGTGCCCTAAGACTAGCGGGATACCAAGAGACCCAGTACTTC.

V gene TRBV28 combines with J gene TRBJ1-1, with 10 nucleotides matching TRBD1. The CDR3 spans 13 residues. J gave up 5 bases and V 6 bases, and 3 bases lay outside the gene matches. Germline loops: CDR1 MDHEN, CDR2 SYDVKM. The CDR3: CASRTGGQTEAFF. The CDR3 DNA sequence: TGTGCCAGCAGGACAGGGGGCCAGACTGAAGCTTTCTTT. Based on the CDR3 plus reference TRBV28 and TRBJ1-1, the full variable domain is DVKVTQSSRYLVKRTGEKVFLECVQDMDHENMFWYRQDPGLGLRLIYFSYDVKMKEKGDIPEGYSVSREKKERFSLILESASTNQTSMYLCASRTGGQTEAFFGQGTRLTVV.

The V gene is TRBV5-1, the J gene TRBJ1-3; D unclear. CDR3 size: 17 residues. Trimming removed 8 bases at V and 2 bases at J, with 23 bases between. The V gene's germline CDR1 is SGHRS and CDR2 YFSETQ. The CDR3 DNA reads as TGCGCCAGTACAGCTTGGATCAGCGGGTTGGCTGGAAACACCATATATTTT. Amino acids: CASTAWISGLAGNTIYF. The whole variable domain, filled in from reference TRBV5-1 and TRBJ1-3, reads KAGVTQTPRYLIKTRGQQVTLSCSPISGHRSVSWYQQTPGQGLQFLFEYFSETQRNKGNFPGRFSGRQFSNSRSEMNVSTLELGDSALYLCASTAWISGLAGNTIYFGEGSWLTVV.

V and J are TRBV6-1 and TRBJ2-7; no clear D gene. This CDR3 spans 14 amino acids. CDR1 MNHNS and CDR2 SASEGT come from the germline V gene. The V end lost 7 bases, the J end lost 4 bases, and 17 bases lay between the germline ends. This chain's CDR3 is CASISIDSGYEQYF. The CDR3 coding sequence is TGTGCCAGCATTAGTATTGACTCGGGTTACGAGCAGTACTTC.

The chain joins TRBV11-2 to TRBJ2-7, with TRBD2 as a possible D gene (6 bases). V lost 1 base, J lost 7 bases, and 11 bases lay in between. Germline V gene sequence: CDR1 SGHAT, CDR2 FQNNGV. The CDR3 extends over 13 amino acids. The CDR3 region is CASSLGAAGEQYF. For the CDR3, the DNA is TGTGCCAGCAGCTTAGGAGCTGCGGGGGAGCAGTACTTC.

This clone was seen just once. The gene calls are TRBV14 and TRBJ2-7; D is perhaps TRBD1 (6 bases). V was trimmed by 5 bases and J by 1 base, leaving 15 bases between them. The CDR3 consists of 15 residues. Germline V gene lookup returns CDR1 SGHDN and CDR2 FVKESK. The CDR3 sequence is CASSEGVLSSYEQYF. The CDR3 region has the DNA TGTGCCAGCAGCGAGGGGGTACTATCATCCTACGAGCAGTACTTC.

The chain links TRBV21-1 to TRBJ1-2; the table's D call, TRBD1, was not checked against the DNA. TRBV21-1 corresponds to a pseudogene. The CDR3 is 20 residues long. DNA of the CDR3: TGTGCCAGCAGCAAAGTTAAGGGGTGGGACAGACCAAAACCTCTCTATGGCTACACCTTC. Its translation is CASSKVKGWDRPKPLYGYTF.

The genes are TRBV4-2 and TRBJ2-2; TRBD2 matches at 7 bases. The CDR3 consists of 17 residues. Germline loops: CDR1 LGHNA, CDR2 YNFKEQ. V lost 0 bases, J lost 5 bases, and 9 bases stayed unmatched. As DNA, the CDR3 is TGTGCCAGCAGCCAAGATGGGCGGGAGACTCTAACCGGGGAGCTGTTTTTT. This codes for CASSQDGRETLTGELFF.

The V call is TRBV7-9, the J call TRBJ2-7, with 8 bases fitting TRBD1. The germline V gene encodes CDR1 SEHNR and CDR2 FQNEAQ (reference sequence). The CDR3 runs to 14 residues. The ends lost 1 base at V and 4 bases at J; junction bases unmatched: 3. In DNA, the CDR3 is TGTGCCAGCAGCTTAGAGGACAGGGAATACGAGCAGTACTTC. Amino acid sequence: CASSLEDREYEQYF.

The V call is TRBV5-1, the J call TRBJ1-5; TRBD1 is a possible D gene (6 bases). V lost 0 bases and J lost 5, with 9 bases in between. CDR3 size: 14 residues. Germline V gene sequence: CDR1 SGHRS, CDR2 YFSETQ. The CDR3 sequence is CASSLDGGYQPQHF. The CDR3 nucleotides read TGCGCCAGCAGCTTGGATGGGGGCTATCAGCCCCAGCATTTT.

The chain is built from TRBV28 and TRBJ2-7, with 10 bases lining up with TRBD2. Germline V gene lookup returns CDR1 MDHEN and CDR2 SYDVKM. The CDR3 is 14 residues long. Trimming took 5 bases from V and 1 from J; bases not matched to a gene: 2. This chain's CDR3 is CASSLAGASYEQYF. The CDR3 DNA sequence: TGTGCCAGCAGTCTAGCGGGGGCGTCCTACGAGCAGTACTTC. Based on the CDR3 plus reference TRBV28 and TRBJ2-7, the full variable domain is DVKVTQSSRYLVKRTGEKVFLECVQDMDHENMFWYRQDPGLGLRLIYFSYDVKMKEKGDIPEGYSVSREKKERFSLILESASTNQTSMYLCASSLAGASYEQYFGPGTRLTVT.

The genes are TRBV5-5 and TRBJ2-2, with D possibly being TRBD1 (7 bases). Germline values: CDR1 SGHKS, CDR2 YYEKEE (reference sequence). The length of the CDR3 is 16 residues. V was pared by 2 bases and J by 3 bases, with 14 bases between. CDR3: CASSLGGTDYTGELFF. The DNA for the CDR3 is TGTGCCAGCAGCTTAGGGGGGACAGATTACACCGGGGAGCTGTTTTTT.

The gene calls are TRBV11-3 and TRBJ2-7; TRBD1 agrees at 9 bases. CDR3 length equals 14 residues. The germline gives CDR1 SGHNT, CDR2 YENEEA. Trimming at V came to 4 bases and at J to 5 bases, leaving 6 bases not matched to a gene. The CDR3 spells CASSSGTGKHEQYF. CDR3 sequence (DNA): TGTGCCAGCAGCTCTGGGACAGGGAAACACGAGCAGTACTTC.

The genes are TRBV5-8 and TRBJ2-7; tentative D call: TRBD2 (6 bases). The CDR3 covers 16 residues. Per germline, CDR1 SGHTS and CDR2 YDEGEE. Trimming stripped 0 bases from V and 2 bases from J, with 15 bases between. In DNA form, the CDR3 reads TGTGCCAGCAGCTTGGAAGCGGGCCTTACAGCCTACGAGCAGTACTTC. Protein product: CASSLEAGLTAYEQYF.

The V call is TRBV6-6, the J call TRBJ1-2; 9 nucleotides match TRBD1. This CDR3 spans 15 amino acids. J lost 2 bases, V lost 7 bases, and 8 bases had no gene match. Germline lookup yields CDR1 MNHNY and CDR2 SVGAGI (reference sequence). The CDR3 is CASTLDRGPNYGYTF. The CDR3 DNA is TGTGCCAGCACCTTGGACAGGGGACCCAACTATGGCTACACCTTC.

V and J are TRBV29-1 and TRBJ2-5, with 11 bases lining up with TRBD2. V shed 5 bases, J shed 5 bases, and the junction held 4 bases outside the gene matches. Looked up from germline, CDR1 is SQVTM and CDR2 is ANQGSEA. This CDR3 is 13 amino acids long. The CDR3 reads CSVRLAGGETQYF. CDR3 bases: TGCAGCGTTCGGCTAGCGGGAGGTGAGACCCAGTACTTC.

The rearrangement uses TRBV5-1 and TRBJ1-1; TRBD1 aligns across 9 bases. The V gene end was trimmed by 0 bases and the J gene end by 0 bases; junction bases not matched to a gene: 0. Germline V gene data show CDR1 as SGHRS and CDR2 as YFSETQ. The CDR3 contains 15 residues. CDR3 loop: CASSLGTGVNTEAFF. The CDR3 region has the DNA TGCGCCAGCAGCTTGGGGACAGGGGTGAACACTGAAGCTTTCTTT.

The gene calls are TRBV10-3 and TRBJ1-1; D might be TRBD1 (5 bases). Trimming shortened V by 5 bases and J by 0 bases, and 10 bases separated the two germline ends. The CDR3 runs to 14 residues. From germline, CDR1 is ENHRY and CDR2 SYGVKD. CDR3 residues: CAISSTEMNTEAFF. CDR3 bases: TGTGCCATCAGTTCGACAGAAATGAACACTGAAGCTTTCTTT.

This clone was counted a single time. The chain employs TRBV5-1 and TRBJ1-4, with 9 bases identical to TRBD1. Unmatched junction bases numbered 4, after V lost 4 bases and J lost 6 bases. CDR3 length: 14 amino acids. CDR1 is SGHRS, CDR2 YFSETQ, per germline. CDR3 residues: CASSPGTGYEKLFF. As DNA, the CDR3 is TGCGCCAGCAGCCCCGGGACAGGGTATGAAAAACTGTTTTTT.